A single sample gave rise to the 15 T cell receptor beta chains below, sequenced in a study of T cell responses to AZD1222 COVID-19 vaccine. Assay: immunoSEQ multiplex PCR; the TCRdb copy retains only in-frame clones and omits some. The sample shows some 130,000 clones, 85% to 90% of them seen only once. The sample consisted of peripheral blood, taken on day 0 of AZD1222 vaccination. The receptors originated from an adult in good health.

The CDR3 loop is CASSRSPAGTRDGYTF. In DNA form, the CDR3 reads TGTGCCAGCAGCCGTTCCCCCGCAGGGACTCGTGATGGCTACACCTTC. The V and J genes are TRBV4-2 and TRBJ1-2; possibly TRBD1 for D (5 bases). Germline CDR1 and CDR2: LGHNA and YNFKEQ. The CDR3 sequence is 16 residues long. Trimming removed 4 bases at V and 6 bases at J, with 21 bases between.

This chain links TRBV4-3 with TRBJ1-6; a possible D gene is TRBD1 (5 bases). The CDR3 length is 17 residues. With 0 bases removed from V and 6 bases from J, the gap between germline ends came to 15 bases. Germline V gene lookup returns CDR1 LGHNA and CDR2 YSLEER. The CDR3 nucleotides read TGCGCCAGCAGCCAAGAGTGGAGGGGTCGGTCTAATTCACCCCTCCACTTT. Translating gives CASSQEWRGRSNSPLHF.

The chain is built from TRBV5-6 and TRBJ1-5; no clear D gene. The V and J ends lost 1 base and 0 bases respectively, with 5 bases between them. The germline V gene encodes CDR1 SGHDT and CDR2 YYEEEE. The CDR3 contains 14 residues. Here the CDR3 DNA reads TGTGCCAGCAGCTTGCCGGGTAGCAATCAGCCCCAGCATTTT. Its protein is CASSLPGSNQPQHF.

V usage is TRBV21-1 and J usage is TRBJ1-2; the table's D call, TRBD1, was not checked against the DNA. TRBV21-1 is a pseudogene. CDR3 length: 12 amino acids. The CDR3 is CASNGTGYGYTF. The CDR3 DNA follows: TGTGCCAGCAACGGGACAGGCTATGGCTACACCTTC.

The gene calls are TRBV9 and TRBJ1-2; D not certain. Trimming shortened V by 0 bases and J by 4 bases, and 4 bases separated the two germline ends. Germline-derived CDR1 and CDR2 are SGDLS and YYNGEE. There are 12 residues in the CDR3. The CDR3 loop is CASSVGSYGYTF. The CDR3 nucleotides are TGTGCCAGCAGCGTAGGGTCCTATGGCTACACCTTC.

The rearrangement joins TRBV6-1 to TRBJ1-4; maybe TRBD1 (5 bases). The germline V gene encodes CDR1 MNHNS and CDR2 SASEGT. The CDR3 runs 14 residues. V gave up 6 bases and J gave up 3 bases, with 11 bases separating them. The CDR3 is CASRTPGSNEKLFF. The CDR3 DNA follows: TGTGCCAGCAGGACCCCAGGGTCTAATGAAAAACTGTTTTTT.

The chain joins TRBV7-2 to TRBJ2-7; 9 bases agree with TRBD1. This CDR3 has 13 residues. The V segment lost 5 bases and the J segment 7 bases; nucleotides outside the gene matches: 6. Looked up from germline, CDR1 is SGHTA and CDR2 is FQGNSA. CDR3 region: CASSNRGQREQYF. The CDR3 bases are TGTGCCAGCAGCAACAGGGGGCAACGTGAGCAGTACTTC.

The chain combines TRBV28 with TRBJ1-3; no definite D call. V was cut by 5 bases and J by 0 bases, with 11 bases left in between. Germline lookup yields CDR1 MDHEN and CDR2 SYDVKM. The CDR3 is made up of 15 amino acids. CDR3 bases: TGTGCCAGCAGTCTCCCGACAAGCTCTGGAAACACCATATATTTT. Its protein product is CASSLPTSSGNTIYF.

The CDR3 loop is CASSFTPLAEQYF. The CDR3 nucleotides are TGTGCCAGCAGCTTTACCCCCCTAGCCGAGCAGTACTTC. V gene TRBV5-4 combines with J gene TRBJ2-7; maybe TRBD2 (5 bases). The germline V and J ends were trimmed by 2 bases and 6 bases, with 12 bases remaining between them. The CDR3 extends over 13 amino acids. Per the germline V gene, CDR1 is SGHNT and CDR2 is YYREEE (reference sequence).

The gene calls are TRBV11-3 and TRBJ1-1; D gene ambiguous. The V end was cut by 0 bases, the J end by 7 bases, with 6 bases between. The CDR3 extends over 12 amino acids. The V gene's germline CDR1 is SGHNT and CDR2 YENEEA. Written as DNA, the CDR3 is TGTGCCAGCAGCTTAGATCGAGATGAAGCTTTCTTT. Protein product: CASSLDRDEAFF. Looking up the rest from reference TRBV11-3 and TRBJ1-1 gives the full variable domain: EAGVVQSPRYKIIEKKQPVAFWCNPISGHNTLYWYLQNLGQGPELLIRYENEEAVDDSQLPKDRFSAERLKGVDSTLKIQPAELGDSAVYLCASSLDRDEAFFGQGTRLTVV.

This sequence joins TRBV5-1 and TRBJ2-7; D gene unclear. The germline gives CDR1 SGHRS, CDR2 YFSETQ. Trimming took 4 bases from V and 7 from J, leaving 15 bases between them. The CDR3 is made up of 13 amino acids. Here the CDR3 DNA reads TGCGCCAGCAGCCCGGACGGATCTACGGAGCAGTACTTC. Protein sequence: CASSPDGSTEQYF.

The V gene is TRBV7-6, the J gene TRBJ1-1; weak D call: TRBD1 (5 bases). The CDR3 has 15 amino acids. Germline V gene sequence: CDR1 SGHVS, CDR2 FNYEAQ. The V end was cut by 5 bases, the J end by 3 bases, with 16 bases between. CDR3 residues: CASSALRVGDTEAFF. Here the CDR3 DNA reads TGTGCCAGCAGCGCGCTCAGGGTGGGGGACACTGAAGCTTTCTTT.

This clone was seen a single time. The rearrangement joins TRBV7-2 to TRBJ1-2, with 7 bases fitting TRBD1. This CDR3 spans 13 amino acids. CDR1 and CDR2 (germline): SGHTA, FQGNSA. Trimming took 5 bases from V and 4 from J; bases not matched to a gene: 4. The CDR3 coding sequence is TGTGCCAGCAGCCCGGGACAGTTCTATGGCTACACCTTC. Translating gives CASSPGQFYGYTF.

This clone turned up a few times. The V gene is TRBV11-2, the J gene TRBJ1-2, with TRBD1 as a possible D gene (6 bases). The CDR3 runs 11 residues. Germline CDR1 reads SGHAT; CDR2 reads FQNNGV. V lost 1 base, J lost 14 bases, and 11 bases lay in between. In nucleotides, the CDR3 is TGTGCCAGCAGCTTAGGAGGCAGGGGAACCTTC. Protein: CASSLGGRGTF.

V is TRBV3-1 (or the pseudogene TRBV3-2) and J is TRBJ2-7; tentative D call: TRBD2 (6 bases). V dropped 3 bases and J dropped 1 base, with 13 bases sitting between them. Germline V lookup: CDR1 LGHDT, CDR2 YNNKEL (reference sequence). The CDR3 extends over 15 amino acids. Here the CDR3 DNA reads TGTGCCAGCAGCCAGACTAGTTCAGGGTCCTACGAGCAGTACTTC. Translated: CASSQTSSGSYEQYF.